The present T cell receptor (beta chain) was sequenced within a study of human T cells and chemical hapten exposure. Background on the study: The patients, most of them female, presented with alopecia areata, totalis or universalis.

CDR1 is MNHEY, CDR2 SMNVEV, per germline (reference sequence). The CDR3 has 13 amino acids. Trimming stripped 4 bases from V and 6 bases from J, with 12 bases between. TCRdb reanalysed the RACE reads using MiXCR and keeps one entry per CDR3 protein. The sample consists of about 90,000 distinct CDR3 sequences, 8.5% of them appearing once. The time point is: pre-sensitization, week 0. Described treatment: therapeutic diphenylcyclopropenone sensitization with weekly scalp DPC. The V gene is TRBV27, the J gene TRBJ2-5; perhaps TRBD1 as D (6 bases). The receptor was isolated from a man aged 40-50 years with alopecia areata. Some clones in this sample may be carry-over from other donors' samples. The specimen comprised whole blood, sampled in connection with sensitization to the hapten diphenylcyclopropenone (DPC). CDR3 sequence reads: CASSSQGRQTQYF. The CDR3 nucleotides are TGTGCCAGCAGTTCCCAGGGGCGGCAGACCCAGTACTTC.